This T cell receptor (beta chain) is drawn from a study of CD8+CD57+ T cells in acquired aplastic anemia. Study-level information: Sorted CD4+ plus CD8+ cells gave DNA averaging roughly 3 ug. CD4+ cells from healthy donors averaged approximately 9.8 million reads.

The CDR3 is 15 amino acids. CDR1 is WNHNN, CDR2 SYGVQD, per germline (reference sequence). V was shortened by 3 bases and J by 2 bases, with 11 bases between the two germline ends. General observations from the study: Between the patient and control groups, CD8+ Simpson's diversity did not differ significantly. Both patients and controls carried the same twenty-nine CD8+ CDR3 sequences.

Genomic DNA, serving as template, underwent TCR beta VDJ and CDR3 profiling. MiXCR, run by TCRdb on the reads, gives a single entry per CDR3 protein. This table has 190,000 or so distinct CDR3 sequences, over 60% appearing once. This clonotype has a single count. The antigen remains undetermined. The specimen sequenced was sorted CD4+, CD8+, or CD8+CD57+ T cells (not recorded which) from PBMCs. The chain couples TRBV10-1 to TRBJ2-1; possibly TRBD1 or TRBD2 for D (5 bases each). This receptor was obtained from a human donor in good health. CDR3 sequence reads: CASSERGAAYNEQFF. The CDR3 region has the DNA TGCGCCAGCAGTGAAAGAGGGGCAGCCTACAATGAGCAGTTCTTC.